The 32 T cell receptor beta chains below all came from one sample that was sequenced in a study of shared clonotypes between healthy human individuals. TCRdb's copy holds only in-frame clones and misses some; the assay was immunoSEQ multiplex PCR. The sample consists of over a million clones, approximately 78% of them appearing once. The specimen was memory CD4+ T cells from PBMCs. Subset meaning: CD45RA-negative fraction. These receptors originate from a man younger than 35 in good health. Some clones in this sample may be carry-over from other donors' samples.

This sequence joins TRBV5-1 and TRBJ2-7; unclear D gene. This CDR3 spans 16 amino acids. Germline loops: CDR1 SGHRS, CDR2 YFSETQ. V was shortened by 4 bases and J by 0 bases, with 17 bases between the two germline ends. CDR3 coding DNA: TGCGCCAGCAGCATCCTTTTGAGCTCCAGCTCCTACGAGCAGTACTTC. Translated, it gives CASSILLSSSSYEQYF.

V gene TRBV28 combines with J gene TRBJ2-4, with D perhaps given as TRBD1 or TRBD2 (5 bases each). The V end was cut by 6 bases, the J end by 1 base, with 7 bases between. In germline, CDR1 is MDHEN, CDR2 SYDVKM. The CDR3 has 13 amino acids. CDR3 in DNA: TGTGCCAGCAGGGGACGGGCCAAAAACATTCAGTACTTC. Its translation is CASRGRAKNIQYF.

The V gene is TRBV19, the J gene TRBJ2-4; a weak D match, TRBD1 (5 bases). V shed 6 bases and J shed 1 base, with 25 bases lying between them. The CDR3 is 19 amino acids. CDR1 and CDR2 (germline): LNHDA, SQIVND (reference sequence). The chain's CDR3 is CASSKVLQGLTSAKNIQYF. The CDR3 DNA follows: TGTGCCAGTAGCAAGGTGTTGCAGGGTCTAACGTCTGCCAAAAACATTCAGTACTTC.

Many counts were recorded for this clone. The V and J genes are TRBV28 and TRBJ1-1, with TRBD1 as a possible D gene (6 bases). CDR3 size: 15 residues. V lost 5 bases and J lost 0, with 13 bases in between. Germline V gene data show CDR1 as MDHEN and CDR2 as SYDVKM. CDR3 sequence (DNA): TGTGCCAGCAGTGAACAACAGGGTATGAACACTGAAGCTTTCTTT. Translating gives CASSEQQGMNTEAFF.

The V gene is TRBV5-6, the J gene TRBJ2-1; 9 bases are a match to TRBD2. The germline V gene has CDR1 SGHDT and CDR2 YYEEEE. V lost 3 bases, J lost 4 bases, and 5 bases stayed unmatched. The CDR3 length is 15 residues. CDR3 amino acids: CASSSVLAGYNEQFF. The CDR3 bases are TGTGCCAGCAGCTCAGTCCTAGCGGGGTACAATGAGCAGTTCTTC.

The chain's CDR3 is CASSLEGAHSPYEQYF. The CDR3 region has the DNA TGTGCCAGCAGCTTAGAAGGGGCACATTCACCCTACGAGCAGTACTTC. V is TRBV7-6 and J is TRBJ2-7, with D tentatively TRBD1 (5 bases). Trimming took off 1 base at V and 2 bases at J, with 15 bases between the two ends. CDR1 and CDR2 from the germline V gene are SGHVS and FNYEAQ. The CDR3 contains 16 residues.

Here the CDR3 reads CASRTDRGRYEQYF. The CDR3 coding sequence is TGTGCCAGCAGGACGGACAGGGGGCGTTACGAGCAGTACTTC. This chain uses TRBV6-5 with TRBJ2-7; TRBD1 agrees at 11 bases. Trimming cost V 6 bases and J 4 bases; bases outside gene matches: 5. CDR1 MNHEY and CDR2 SVGAGI come from the germline V gene. CDR3 length: 14 amino acids.

In DNA form, the CDR3 reads TGTGCCAGTAGTATGCCGGAGGGCTGGAGGATTCAGCCCCAGCATTTT. It encodes CASSMPEGWRIQPQHF. The chain employs TRBV19 and TRBJ1-5; D remains unclear. Germline V gene data show CDR1 as LNHDA and CDR2 as SQIVND (reference sequence). V lost 3 bases to trimming and J lost 6 bases, with 18 bases between them. This CDR3 contains 16 residues.

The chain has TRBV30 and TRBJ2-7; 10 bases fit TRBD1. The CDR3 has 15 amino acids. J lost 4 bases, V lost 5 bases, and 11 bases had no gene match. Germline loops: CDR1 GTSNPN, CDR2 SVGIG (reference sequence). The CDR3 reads CAWEKQRTGGYEQYF. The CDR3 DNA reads TGTGCCTGGGAGAAACAGAGGACAGGGGGGTACGAGCAGTACTTC.

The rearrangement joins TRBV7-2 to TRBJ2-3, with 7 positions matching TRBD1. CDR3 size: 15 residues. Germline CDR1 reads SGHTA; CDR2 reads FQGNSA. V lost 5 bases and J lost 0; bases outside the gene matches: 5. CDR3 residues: CASSPTGQSTDTQYF. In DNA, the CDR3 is TGTGCCAGCAGCCCGACGGGACAGAGCACAGATACGCAGTATTTT.

CDR3: CASSLSLGVGRGGELFF. In DNA form, the CDR3 reads TGTGCCAGCAGTTTATCATTAGGGGTCGGGAGAGGCGGGGAGCTGTTTTTT. V usage is TRBV27 and J usage is TRBJ2-2, with D perhaps TRBD2 (6 bases). Germline V gene lookup returns CDR1 MNHEY and CDR2 SMNVEV (reference sequence). The CDR3 consists of 17 residues. V lost 0 bases and J lost 7, with 18 bases in between.

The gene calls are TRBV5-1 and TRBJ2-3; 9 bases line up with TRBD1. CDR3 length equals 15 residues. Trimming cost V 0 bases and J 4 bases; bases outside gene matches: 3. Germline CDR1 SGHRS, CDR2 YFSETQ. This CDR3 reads CASSLDRGQADTQYF. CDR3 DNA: TGCGCCAGCAGCTTGGACAGGGGGCAGGCAGATACGCAGTATTTT.

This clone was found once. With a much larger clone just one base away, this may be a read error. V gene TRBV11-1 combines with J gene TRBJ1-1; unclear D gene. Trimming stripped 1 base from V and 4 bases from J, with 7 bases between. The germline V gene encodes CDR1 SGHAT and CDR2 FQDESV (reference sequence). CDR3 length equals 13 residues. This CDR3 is CASSLGQTTEAFF. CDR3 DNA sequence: TGTGCCAGCAGCTTAGGGCAGACCACTGAAGCTTTCTTT.

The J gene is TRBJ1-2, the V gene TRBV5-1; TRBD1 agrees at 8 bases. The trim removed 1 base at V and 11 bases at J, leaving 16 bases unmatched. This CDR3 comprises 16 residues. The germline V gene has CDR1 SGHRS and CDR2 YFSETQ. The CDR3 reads CASSLYLARDRNHYTF. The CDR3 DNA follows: TGCGCCAGCAGCTTGTATTTGGCCCGGGACAGGAATCATTACACCTTC.

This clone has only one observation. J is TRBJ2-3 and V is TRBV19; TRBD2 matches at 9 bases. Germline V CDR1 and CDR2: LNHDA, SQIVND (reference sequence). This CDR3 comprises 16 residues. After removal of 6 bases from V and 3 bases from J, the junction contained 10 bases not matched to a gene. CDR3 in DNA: TGTGCCAGTAGACACCTAGCGGGGATGGGGACAGATACGCAGTATTTT. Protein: CASRHLAGMGTDTQYF.

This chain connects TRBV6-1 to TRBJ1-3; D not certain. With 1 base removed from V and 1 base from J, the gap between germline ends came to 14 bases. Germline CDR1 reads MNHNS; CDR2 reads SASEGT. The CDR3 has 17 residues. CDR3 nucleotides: TGTGCCAGCAGTGAAGGGCGTAGCAGAACGTCTGGAAACACCATATATTTT. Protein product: CASSEGRSRTSGNTIYF.

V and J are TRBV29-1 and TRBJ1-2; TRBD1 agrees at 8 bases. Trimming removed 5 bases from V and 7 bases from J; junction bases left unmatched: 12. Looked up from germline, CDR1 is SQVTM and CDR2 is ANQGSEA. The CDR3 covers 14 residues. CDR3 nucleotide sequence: TGCAGCGTTTTATGGCAGGGGGCCGGGGTTGGCTACACCTTC. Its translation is CSVLWQGAGVGYTF.

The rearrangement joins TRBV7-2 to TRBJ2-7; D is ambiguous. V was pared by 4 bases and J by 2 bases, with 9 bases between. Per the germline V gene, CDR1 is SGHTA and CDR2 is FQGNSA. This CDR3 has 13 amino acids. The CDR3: CASSSSATYEQYF. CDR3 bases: TGTGCCAGCAGCTCAAGCGCAACCTACGAGCAGTACTTC.

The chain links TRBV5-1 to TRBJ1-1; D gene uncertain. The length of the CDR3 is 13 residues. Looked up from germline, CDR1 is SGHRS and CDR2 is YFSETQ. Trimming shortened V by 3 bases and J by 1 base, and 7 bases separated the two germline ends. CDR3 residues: CASSSMQNTEAFF. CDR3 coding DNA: TGCGCCAGCAGCTCGATGCAGAACACTGAAGCTTTCTTT.

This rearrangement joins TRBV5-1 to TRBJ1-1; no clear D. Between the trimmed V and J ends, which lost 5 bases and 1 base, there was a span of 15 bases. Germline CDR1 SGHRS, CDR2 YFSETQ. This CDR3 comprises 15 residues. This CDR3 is CASSSLGQPNTEAFF. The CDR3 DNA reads TGCGCCAGCAGTTCCCTCGGGCAGCCGAACACTGAAGCTTTCTTT.

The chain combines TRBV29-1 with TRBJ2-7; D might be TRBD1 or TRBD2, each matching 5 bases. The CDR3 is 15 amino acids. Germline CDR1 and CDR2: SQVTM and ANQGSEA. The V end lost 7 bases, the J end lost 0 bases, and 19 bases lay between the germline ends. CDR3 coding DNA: TGCAGCGCCGACCCATGGGGGTGGGGCTCCTACGAGCAGTACTTC. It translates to CSADPWGWGSYEQYF.

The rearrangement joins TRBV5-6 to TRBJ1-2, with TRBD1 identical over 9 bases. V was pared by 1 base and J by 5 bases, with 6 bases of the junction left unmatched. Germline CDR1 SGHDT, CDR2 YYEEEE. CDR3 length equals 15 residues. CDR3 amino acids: CASSLTQGAGYGYTF. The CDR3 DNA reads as TGTGCCAGCAGCTTGACACAGGGGGCAGGGTATGGCTACACCTTC.

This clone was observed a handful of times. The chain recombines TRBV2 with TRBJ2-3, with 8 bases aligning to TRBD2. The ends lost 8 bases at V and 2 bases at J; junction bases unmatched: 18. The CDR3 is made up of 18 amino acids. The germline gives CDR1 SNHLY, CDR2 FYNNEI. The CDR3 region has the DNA TGTGCCAGCCTGCCCACCCTACCCAGCGGGAGAGACACAGATACGCAGTATTTT. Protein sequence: CASLPTLPSGRDTDTQYF.

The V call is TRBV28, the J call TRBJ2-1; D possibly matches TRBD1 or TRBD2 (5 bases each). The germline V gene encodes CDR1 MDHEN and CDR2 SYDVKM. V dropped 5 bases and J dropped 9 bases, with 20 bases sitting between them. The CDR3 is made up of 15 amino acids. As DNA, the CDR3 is TGTGCCAGCAGTACAGGCGGGTGGGCTGGTGGTGAGCAGTTCTTC. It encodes CASSTGGWAGGEQFF. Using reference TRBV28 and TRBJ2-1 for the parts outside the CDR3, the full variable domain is DVKVTQSSRYLVKRTGEKVFLECVQDMDHENMFWYRQDPGLGLRLIYFSYDVKMKEKGDIPEGYSVSREKKERFSLILESASTNQTSMYLCASSTGGWAGGEQFFGPGTRLTVL.

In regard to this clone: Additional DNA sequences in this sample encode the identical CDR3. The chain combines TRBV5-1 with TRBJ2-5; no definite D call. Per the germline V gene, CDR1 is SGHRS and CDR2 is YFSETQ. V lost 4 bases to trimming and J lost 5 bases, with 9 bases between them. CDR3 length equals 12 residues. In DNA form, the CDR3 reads TGCGCCAGCAGCCCACCCGGGGAGACCCAGTACTTC. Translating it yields CASSPPGETQYF.

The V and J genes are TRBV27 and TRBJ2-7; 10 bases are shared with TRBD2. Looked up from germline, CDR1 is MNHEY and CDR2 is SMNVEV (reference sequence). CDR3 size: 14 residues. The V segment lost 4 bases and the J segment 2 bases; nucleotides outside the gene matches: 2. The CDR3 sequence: CASSSTSGPYEQYF. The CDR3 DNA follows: TGTGCCAGCAGTTCGACTAGCGGGCCCTACGAGCAGTACTTC.

The CDR3 is CASSAEMQETQYF. DNA for the CDR3: TGTGCCAGCAGCGCCGAAATGCAAGAGACCCAGTACTTC. The chain is built from TRBV2 and TRBJ2-5; D not resolved. The CDR3 is made up of 13 amino acids. V was cut by 6 bases and J by 2 bases, with 10 bases left in between. Germline V lookup: CDR1 SNHLY, CDR2 FYNNEI.

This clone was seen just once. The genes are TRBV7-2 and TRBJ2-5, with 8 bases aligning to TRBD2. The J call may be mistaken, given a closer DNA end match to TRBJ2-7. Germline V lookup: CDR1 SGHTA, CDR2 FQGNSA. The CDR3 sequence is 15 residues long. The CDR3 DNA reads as TGTGCCAGCAGCTTACGGAGCGGGAGTAACTACGAGCAGTACTTC. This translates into CASSLRSGSNYEQYF.

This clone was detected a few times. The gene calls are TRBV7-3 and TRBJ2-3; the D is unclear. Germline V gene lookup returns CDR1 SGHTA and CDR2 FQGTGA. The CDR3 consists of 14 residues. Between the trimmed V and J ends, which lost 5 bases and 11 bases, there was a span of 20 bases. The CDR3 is CASSPGPTAGGQYF. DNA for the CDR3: TGTGCCAGCAGCCCCGGACCAACCGCAGGTGGGCAGTATTTT.

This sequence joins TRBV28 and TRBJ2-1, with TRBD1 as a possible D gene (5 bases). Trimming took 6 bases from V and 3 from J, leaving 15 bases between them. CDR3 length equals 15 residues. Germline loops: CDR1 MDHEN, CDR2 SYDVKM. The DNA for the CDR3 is TGTGCCAGCAGGGTCACAGGTAGCTTCTACAATGAGCAGTTCTTC. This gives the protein CASRVTGSFYNEQFF. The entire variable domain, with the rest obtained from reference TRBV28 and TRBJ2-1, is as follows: DVKVTQSSRYLVKRTGEKVFLECVQDMDHENMFWYRQDPGLGLRLIYFSYDVKMKEKGDIPEGYSVSREKKERFSLILESASTNQTSMYLCASRVTGSFYNEQFFGPGTRLTVL.

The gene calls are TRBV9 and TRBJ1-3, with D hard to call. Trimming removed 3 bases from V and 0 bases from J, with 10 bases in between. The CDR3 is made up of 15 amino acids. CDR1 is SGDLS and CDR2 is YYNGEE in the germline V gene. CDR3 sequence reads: CASSAQSLSGNTIYF. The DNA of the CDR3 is TGTGCCAGCAGCGCCCAGTCCCTCTCTGGAAACACCATATATTTT.

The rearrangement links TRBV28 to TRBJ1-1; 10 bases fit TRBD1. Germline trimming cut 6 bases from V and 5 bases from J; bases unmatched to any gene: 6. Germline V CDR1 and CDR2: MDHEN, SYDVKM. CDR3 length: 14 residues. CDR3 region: CASSRQGARTEAFF. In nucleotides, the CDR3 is TGTGCCAGCAGCCGACAGGGGGCGCGTACTGAAGCTTTCTTT.